This TCR beta chain derives from a study of neurological immune-mediated disorders. The unsorted libraries were prepared from 2 million PBMCs (stored at -80 C). This clonotype has at least ten counts. With 0 bases clipped from V and 8 bases from J, the junction kept 4 bases outside the gene matches. The CDR3 runs to 14 residues. Germline values: CDR1 LNHNV, CDR2 YYDKDF (reference sequence). cDNA synthesis was performed by 5'RACE with 10-nucleotide random UMIs. TCRdb reprocessed the 5' RACE reads via MiXCR and lists one record per CDR3 protein. Here the sample spans about 22,000 distinct CDR3 sequences, 8% to 13% being singletons.

The sequence was collected from a woman aged 55 to 70 with HTLV-1-associated myelopathy (HAM/TSP). The sequencing input was PBMCs. This chain joins TRBV15 and TRBJ2-1; 7 positions agree with TRBD1. CDR3 in DNA: TGTGCCACCAGCAGAGAGAGGGGGCGGGATGAGCAGTTCTTC. Translating gives CATSRERGRDEQFF.